Below, 10 T cell receptor beta chains from the same sample are listed, as sequenced in a study of blood T cell repertoires in COVID-19. Clones were sequenced by immunoSEQ multiplex PCR, and TCRdb holds only the in-frame ones, with some missing. The data contain over 110,000 clones, around 80% of them singletons. The sample consisted of peripheral blood. These receptor sequences come from an older man who had recovered from COVID-19.

The V and J genes are TRBV2 and TRBJ2-1; 12 bases are a match to TRBD2. The germline V gene encodes CDR1 SNHLY and CDR2 FYNNEI. After removal of 0 bases from V and 5 bases from J, the junction contained 2 bases not matched to a gene. The CDR3 spans 16 residues. The DNA of the CDR3 is TGTGCCAGCAGTGAAGCACTAGCGGGAGGCCACAATGAGCAGTTCTTC. Residues: CASSEALAGGHNEQFF.

The chain links TRBV3-1 (or the pseudogene TRBV3-2) to TRBJ2-6; no clear D. V was cut by 2 bases and J by 1 base, with 6 bases left in between. CDR1 and CDR2 (germline): LGHDT, YNNKEL (reference sequence). The length of the CDR3 is 15 residues. CDR3 sequence: CASSQQSSGANVLTF. The CDR3 DNA reads TGTGCCAGCAGCCAACAGTCATCTGGGGCCAACGTCCTGACTTTC.

The V call is TRBV6-5, the J call TRBJ2-7, with 8 bases identical to TRBD1. The germline V gene has CDR1 MNHEY and CDR2 SVGAGI. V was pared by 0 bases and J by 6 bases, with 7 bases of the junction left unmatched. This CDR3 has 15 amino acids. The CDR3 DNA reads as TGTGCCAGCAGTTACTCGGTGTCAGGGGGCAGCGAGCAGTACTTC. Protein: CASSYSVSGGSEQYF.

This chain connects TRBV5-6 to TRBJ1-2, with D perhaps TRBD1 (5 bases). The CDR3 spans 12 residues. The germline CDR1 and CDR2 sequences are SGHDT and YYEEEE. Trimming removed 0 bases at V and 7 bases at J, with 7 bases between. The CDR3 sequence: CASSLEGSGYTF. For the CDR3, the DNA is TGTGCCAGCAGCTTGGAGGGGTCTGGCTACACCTTC.

The chain couples TRBV6-1 to TRBJ1-2; 9 nucleotides match TRBD1. The CDR3 is 15 amino acids. The ends lost 2 bases at V and 7 bases at J; junction bases unmatched: 8. From germline, CDR1 is MNHNS and CDR2 SASEGT. CDR3 protein: CASSELGTGRGGYTF. In nucleotides, the CDR3 is TGTGCCAGCAGTGAACTAGGGACAGGGAGGGGTGGCTACACCTTC.

Here the CDR3 reads CASTVSGTHIETQYF. The CDR3 DNA reads TGTGCCAGTACCGTTAGCGGGACCCATATAGAGACCCAGTACTTC. The chain carries TRBV19 and TRBJ2-5, with TRBD2 identical over 8 bases. Trimming cost V 7 bases and J 4 bases; bases outside gene matches: 11. The CDR3 loop spans 15 amino acids. Germline V lookup: CDR1 LNHDA, CDR2 SQIVND (reference sequence).

This chain links TRBV7-9 with TRBJ2-2; the match to TRBD1 covers 8 bases. V trimming: 3 bases; J trimming: 6 bases; junction bases outside the gene matches: 18. The CDR3 extends over 19 amino acids. CDR1 is SEHNR and CDR2 is FQNEAQ in the germline V gene (reference sequence). CDR3 sequence: CASSFSLGAGGAFAGELFF. DNA for the CDR3: TGTGCCAGCAGCTTTAGTCTTGGGGCAGGGGGCGCGTTCGCCGGGGAGCTGTTTTTT.

The chain recombines TRBV30 with TRBJ1-1; D perhaps matches TRBD1 (6 bases). With 4 bases removed from V and 5 bases from J, the gap between germline ends came to 14 bases. Germline V lookup: CDR1 GTSNPN, CDR2 SVGIG (reference sequence). The length of the CDR3 is 13 residues. The DNA for the CDR3 is TGTGCCTGGACCCGAGGGGGTTGGACTGAAGCTTTCTTT. Residues: CAWTRGGWTEAFF.

This clone appeared a few times. This chain joins TRBV5-4 and TRBJ1-6, with D possibly matching TRBD1 (5 bases). Germline V gives CDR1 SGHNT, CDR2 YYREEE (reference sequence). This CDR3 contains 14 residues. With 1 base removed from V and 6 bases from J, the gap between germline ends came to 8 bases. The CDR3 loop is CASSLFRVNSPLHF. The CDR3 coding sequence is TGTGCCAGCAGCTTGTTCAGGGTTAATTCACCCCTCCACTTT.

The rearrangement joins TRBV12-3 or TRBV12-4 to TRBJ1-4; D remains ambiguous. The CDR3 totals 12 residues. The germline V and J ends were trimmed by 5 bases and 10 bases, with 11 bases remaining between them. In DNA, the CDR3 is TGTGCCAGCAGTCTACTGTCTGGAAAACTGTTTTTT. Its translation: CASSLLSGKLFF.